This T cell receptor beta chain was identified in a study of blood T cell repertoires in COVID-19. CDR1 is MDHEN and CDR2 is SYDVKM in the germline V gene. The ends were cut back, 3 bases at V and 3 bases at J, with 12 bases in the middle. The CDR3 is made up of 15 amino acids. TCRdb's table, derived via immunoSEQ multiplex PCR, lists solely in-frame clones and lacks some. In the table there are about 87,000 clones, around 87% of which are singletons. Sequencing was done on a sample of peripheral blood. The clonotype originates from a human donor with acute or convalescent COVID-19. The donor label of this sample is uncertain. This chain joins TRBV28 and TRBJ1-5; no reliable D call. CDR3 residues: CASSFSNSYNQPQHF. The CDR3 nucleotides are TGTGCCAGCAGTTTTTCCAACAGTTACAATCAGCCCCAGCATTTT.